This T cell receptor (beta chain) was captured in a study of OX40 agonist ivuxolimab in advanced cancers. Sequencing used immunoSEQ multiplex PCR; TCRdb keeps in-frame clones, though not all of them. Of some 74,000 clones in the sample, roughly 86% were seen once. Unmatched junction bases numbered 4, after V lost 6 bases and J lost 0 bases. The CDR3 length is 15 residues. The germline gives CDR1 SNHLY, CDR2 FYNNEI. The clonotype comes from an adult with an advanced solid tumor such as melanoma, head and neck, liver or kidney cancer. The chain uses TRBV2 and TRBJ2-1; 8 positions match TRBD1. Sequenced material: CD4+ or CD8+ T cells sorted from blood, taken in a trial of the OX40 agonist ivuxolimab. Here the CDR3 DNA reads TGTGCCAGCAGGGCACAGGGGGGCTCCTACAATGAGCAGTTCTTC. Amino acids: CASRAQGGSYNEQFF.